The 31 T cell receptor beta chains below all came from one sample that was sequenced in a study of CD8+CD57+ T cells in acquired aplastic anemia. Genomic DNA templated the TCR beta VDJ and CDR3 profiling. TCRdb reprocessed the reads with MiXCR, giving one entry per CDR3 protein. The sample yields 250,000 or so distinct CDR3 sequences, around 46% seen once. An expansion of CD8+CD57+ cells by flow cytometry had been shown in patients chosen for sequencing. The source material was sorted CD4+, CD8+, or CD8+CD57+ T cells (not recorded which) from PBMCs. The receptors originated from a human donor with aplastic anemia.

This clonotype has a count of ten or more. The gene calls are TRBV7-9 and TRBJ2-7, with TRBD2 matching 12 bases. The junction had 4 bases not matched to a gene; V was cut back by 1 base and J by 3 bases. This CDR3 comprises 16 residues. The germline gives CDR1 SEHNR, CDR2 FQNEAQ (reference sequence). The CDR3 is CASSLGTSGIHYEQYF. CDR3 in DNA: TGTGCCAGCAGCTTAGGGACTAGCGGGATACACTACGAGCAGTACTTC. Supplemented by reference TRBV7-9 and TRBJ2-7, the full variable domain reads DTGVSQNPRHKITKRGQNVTFRCDPISEHNRLYWYRQTLGQGPEFLTYFQNEAQLEKSRLLSDRFSAERPKGSFSTLEIQRTEQGDSAMYLCASSLGTSGIHYEQYFGPGTRLTVT.

This clonotype was recorded many times. The chain recombines TRBV19 with TRBJ2-1; D gene ambiguous. CDR1 LNHDA and CDR2 SQIVND come from the germline V gene (reference sequence). The CDR3 sequence is 13 residues long. V was pared by 4 bases and J by 0 bases, with 4 bases between. The CDR3 region is CASSTYSYNEQFF. CDR3 sequence (DNA): TGTGCCAGTAGTACCTACTCCTACAATGAGCAGTTCTTC.

The chain couples TRBV7-9 to TRBJ2-2; D might be TRBD1 (6 bases). This CDR3 has 15 amino acids. V lost 5 bases to trimming and J lost 5 bases, with 15 bases between them. Germline V lookup: CDR1 SEHNR, CDR2 FQNEAQ (reference sequence). The CDR3 DNA is TGTGCCAGCAGCCCCTACAGGGTTGGGACCGGGGAGCTGTTTTTT. Protein sequence: CASSPYRVGTGELFF.

The chain recombines TRBV6-1 with TRBJ2-3, with 7 bases matching TRBD2. The germline CDR1 and CDR2 sequences are MNHNS and SASEGT. This CDR3 has 15 amino acids. The ends lost 2 bases at V and 0 bases at J; junction bases unmatched: 2. CDR3 in amino acids: CASSEIAGSTDTQYF. The CDR3 nucleotides are TGTGCCAGCAGTGAAATAGCGGGTAGCACAGATACGCAGTATTTT.

V and J are TRBV3-1 and TRBJ2-1; 8 nucleotides line up with TRBD2. The J segment lost 3 bases and the V segment lost 2 bases, leaving 6 bases of the junction unmatched. CDR3 length equals 16 residues. Looked up from germline, CDR1 is LGHDT and CDR2 is YNNKEL (reference sequence). The CDR3 coding sequence is TGTGCCAGCAGCCAACGGGAGGGCAGGGACTACAATGAGCAGTTCTTC. Protein sequence: CASSQREGRDYNEQFF.

This clonotype occurred a few times. The chain recombines TRBV29-1 with TRBJ2-7; D might be TRBD1 (7 bases). Germline-derived CDR1 and CDR2 are SQVTM and ANQGSEA. There are 13 residues in the CDR3. The V and J ends lost 8 bases and 4 bases respectively, with 18 bases between them. CDR3 in amino acids: CSPTRDSGYEQYF. The CDR3 DNA reads TGCAGCCCCACCCGGGACAGCGGGTACGAGCAGTACTTC.

With regard to this clonotype: The junction shows a germline mismatch at one end, possibly a read error. The chain employs TRBV9 and TRBJ2-1, with 9 bases that match TRBD2. There are 21 residues in the CDR3. Germline CDR1 is SGDLS and CDR2 is YYNGEE. The CDR3 DNA is TGTGTCAGCAGCGTAGTTAAGGGGGCGGGAGGGCCCCTGAGCTCCTACAATGAGCAGTTCTTC. Translation gives CVSSVVKGAGGPLSSYNEQFF. The entire variable domain, with the rest obtained from reference TRBV9 and TRBJ2-1, is as follows: DSGVTQTPKHLITATGQRVTLRCSPRSGDLSVYWYQQSLDQGLQFLIQYYNGEERAKGNILERFSAQQFPDLHSELNLSSLELGDSALYFCVSSVVKGAGGPLSSYNEQFFGPGTRLTVL.

CDR3 in DNA: TGCAGCACGAACTTTCCCCAGGGGGCCCAAGAGACCCAGTACTTC. Protein sequence: CSTNFPQGAQETQYF. The V call is TRBV20-1, the J call TRBJ2-5, with 8 bases identical to TRBD1. Looked up from germline, CDR1 is DFQATT and CDR2 is SNEGSKA (reference sequence). This CDR3 spans 15 amino acids.

This clonotype was counted many times. The rearrangement links TRBV14 to TRBJ2-7; maybe TRBD2 (6 bases). This CDR3 is 15 amino acids long. With 0 bases removed from V and 2 bases from J, the gap between germline ends came to 11 bases. CDR1 SGHDN and CDR2 FVKESK come from the germline V gene. Here the CDR3 reads CASSQEWGLPYEQYF. The CDR3 DNA reads as TGTGCCAGCAGCCAAGAGTGGGGACTCCCCTACGAGCAGTACTTC.

This clonotype was detected only once. With a much larger clone just one base away, this may be a read error. This chain joins TRBV10-3 and TRBJ2-3; D remains unclear. V lost 5 bases, J lost 2 bases, and 11 bases lay in between. CDR3 size: 14 residues. CDR1 ENHRY and CDR2 SYGVKD come from the germline V gene. Written as DNA, the CDR3 is TGTGCCATCAGTTGGTTGCGATTCACAGATACGCAGTATTTT. Encoded protein: CAISWLRFTDTQYF.

On this clonotype: With a much larger clone just one base away, this may be a read error. The CDR3 nucleotides are TGTGCCAGGTCCCTTCCGGGACAGGGAGATCCACCCCTCCACTTT. Residues: CARSLPGQGDPPLHF. The V and J genes are TRBV3-2 and TRBJ1-6; TRBD1, the table's D call, lacks a check against the DNA. TRBV3-2 is marked as a pseudogene. The CDR3 runs to 15 residues.

J is TRBJ2-1 and V is TRBV25-1; the D is unclear. Germline V lookup: CDR1 MGHDK, CDR2 SYGVNS. Trimming cost V 8 bases and J 5 bases, with 16 bases left between them. This CDR3 is built from 14 residues. CDR3 sequence: CASLPHGRHNEQFF. Here the CDR3 DNA reads TGTGCCAGCCTTCCGCATGGCCGCCACAATGAGCAGTTCTTC.

The chain is built from TRBV7-8 and TRBJ2-7; 13 bases fit TRBD2. Germline values: CDR1 SGHVS, CDR2 FQNEAQ. CDR3 length equals 16 residues. After removal of 8 bases from V and 3 bases from J, the junction contained 10 bases not matched to a gene. The CDR3 region is CASLTRLAGGFYEQYF. In DNA form, the CDR3 reads TGTGCCAGCTTAACGCGACTAGCGGGGGGATTCTACGAGCAGTACTTC.

The chain employs TRBV6-2 or TRBV6-3 and TRBJ2-1, with 7 nucleotides matching TRBD1. Germline assignment: CDR1 MNHEY and CDR2 SVGEGT. J gave up 8 bases and V 6 bases, and 13 bases lay outside the gene matches. This CDR3 comprises 15 residues. CDR3 amino acids: CASRRDRAEFYEQFF. CDR3 sequence (DNA): TGTGCCAGCAGGCGAGACAGGGCCGAATTCTATGAGCAGTTCTTC.

This clonotype was recorded only once. The chain has TRBV2 and TRBJ1-1; D unresolved. The CDR3 length is 13 residues. CDR1 is SNHLY, CDR2 FYNNEI, per germline. V lost 7 bases and J lost 0, with 9 bases in between. CDR3: CASIRQMNTEAFF. DNA for the CDR3: TGTGCCAGCATCAGGCAAATGAACACTGAAGCTTTCTTT.

This clonotype was found many times. This chain joins TRBV20-1 and TRBJ2-1, with TRBD2 identical over 8 bases. Trimming cost V 1 base and J 6 bases; bases outside gene matches: 2. The CDR3 is made up of 13 amino acids. The germline gives CDR1 DFQATT, CDR2 SNEGSKA (reference sequence). The DNA for the CDR3 is TGCAGTGCTAGAGGGACTAGCCCCAATGAGCAGTTCTTC. Translation: CSARGTSPNEQFF.

The chain carries TRBV29-1 and TRBJ2-3, with TRBD2 matching 7 bases. The V segment lost 7 bases and the J segment 4 bases; nucleotides outside the gene matches: 11. Germline V lookup: CDR1 SQVTM, CDR2 ANQGSEA. This CDR3 has 14 amino acids. CDR3 in amino acids: CSEKAGRGADTQYF. In DNA form, the CDR3 reads TGCAGCGAGAAAGCGGGACGTGGGGCAGATACGCAGTATTTT.

This clonotype has at least ten counts. The chain carries TRBV25-1 and TRBJ1-2, with 11 bases matching TRBD1. Looked up from germline, CDR1 is MGHDK and CDR2 is SYGVNS. Germline trimming cut 5 bases from V and 8 bases from J; bases unmatched to any gene: 7. The CDR3 has 14 residues. CDR3 loop: CASSSGQGASGYTF. The CDR3 nucleotides read TGTGCCAGCAGTTCCGGACAGGGGGCTTCGGGCTACACCTTC.

The chain couples TRBV9 to TRBJ2-3; either TRBD1 or TRBD2 may supply D (6 bases each). The CDR3 contains 16 residues. CDR1 and CDR2 (germline): SGDLS, YYNGEE. Trimming removed 3 bases from V and 6 bases from J, with 20 bases in between. The CDR3 DNA reads TGTGCCAGCAGCGAAGAGGGGGGCGCGGGGTCGGATACGCAGTATTTT. Translated: CASSEEGGAGSDTQYF.

The V gene is TRBV7-9, the J gene TRBJ2-7; 10 bases agree with TRBD1. The germline CDR1 and CDR2 sequences are SEHNR and FQNEAQ (reference sequence). There are 20 residues in the CDR3. The CDR3, as DNA: TGTGCTAGCAGCTCTGGCCCCTTGCGGGCAAGACAGGGGGCGACCTACGAGCAGTACGTC. This sequence encodes CASSSGPLRARQGATYEQYV.

This chain links TRBV20-1 with TRBJ2-2; 7 bases are a match to TRBD1. V shed 6 bases and J 5 bases; nucleotides not matched to a gene: 3. This CDR3 is 12 amino acids long. Germline CDR1 DFQATT, CDR2 SNEGSKA (reference sequence). The CDR3 loop is CSATTGTGELFF. The CDR3 DNA reads as TGCAGTGCGACGACAGGGACCGGGGAGCTGTTTTTT.

This clonotype has a count of ten or more. The chain links TRBV20-1 to TRBJ2-3; either TRBD1 or TRBD2 may fit D (5 bases each). CDR3 size: 14 residues. From germline, CDR1 is DFQATT and CDR2 SNEGSKA (reference sequence). V dropped 5 bases and J dropped 4 bases, with 16 bases sitting between them. This CDR3 reads CSAHLGRAPDTQYF. CDR3 DNA sequence: TGCAGTGCTCACCTGGGGCGGGCGCCAGATACGCAGTATTTT.

This clonotype was detected only a few times. CDR3 sequence: CAWSPGEGNQPQHF. The CDR3, as DNA: TGTGCCTGGAGTCCTGGGGAAGGCAATCAGCCCCAGCATTTT. The chain carries TRBV30 and TRBJ1-5; D is undetermined. The V end was cut by 2 bases, the J end by 2 bases, with 10 bases between. CDR3 length: 14 amino acids. The germline V gene encodes CDR1 GTSNPN and CDR2 SVGIG (reference sequence).

CDR3 region: CAWSTGTGSYEQYF. CDR3 nucleotide sequence: TGTGCCTGGAGCACCGGGACAGGGTCTTACGAGCAGTACTTC. The chain employs TRBV30 and TRBJ2-7; 9 bases align to TRBD1. The CDR3 runs to 14 residues. Germline lookup yields CDR1 GTSNPN and CDR2 SVGIG (reference sequence). V trimming: 3 bases; J trimming: 4 bases; junction bases outside the gene matches: 7.

This clonotype was recorded a few times. The chain combines TRBV10-3 with TRBJ2-1, with D possibly called TRBD1 or TRBD2 (5 bases each). The CDR3 totals 13 residues. In germline, CDR1 is ENHRY, CDR2 SYGVKD. V lost 5 bases and J lost 3, with 8 bases in between. The CDR3 protein is CAISWDLYNEQFF. The CDR3 region has the DNA TGTGCCATCAGTTGGGACCTCTACAATGAGCAGTTCTTC.

This clonotype was counted ten times or more. This rearrangement joins TRBV7-9 to TRBJ2-1; 12 bases fit TRBD2. The germline V gene encodes CDR1 SEHNR and CDR2 FQNEAQ (reference sequence). V lost 4 bases and J lost 9; bases outside the gene matches: 10. The CDR3 spans 16 residues. Written as DNA, the CDR3 is TGTGCCAGCAGCTCCCACCTAGCGGGGGGGCGTGGTGAGCAGTTCTTC. It is translated as CASSSHLAGGRGEQFF.

This clonotype was counted ten times or more. The chain is built from TRBV10-3 and TRBJ1-2; D gene ambiguous. Germline V lookup: CDR1 ENHRY, CDR2 SYGVKD. Trimming took 0 bases from V and 8 from J, leaving 16 bases between them. The CDR3 is 15 residues long. CDR3 coding DNA: TGTGCCATCAGTGAGTCGTTCGGCGGAGTGGAGGGCTACACCTTC. Translating it yields CAISESFGGVEGYTF.

This clonotype showed up many times. CDR3: CASSEGWNEQFF. In DNA form, the CDR3 reads TGTGCCAGCAGTGAAGGTTGGAATGAGCAGTTCTTC. The chain combines TRBV6-1 with TRBJ2-1; unclear D gene. Germline values: CDR1 MNHNS, CDR2 SASEGT. With 1 base removed from V and 7 bases from J, the gap between germline ends came to 5 bases. CDR3 length equals 12 residues.

This clonotype was seen many times. The V call is TRBV4-1, the J call TRBJ2-1; 11 nucleotides match TRBD2. Germline CDR1 and CDR2: MGHRA and YSYEKL. The V gene end was trimmed by 0 bases and the J gene end by 3 bases; junction bases not matched to a gene: 4. CDR3 length equals 17 residues. The CDR3 loop is CASSQDLAGGVYNEQFF. The CDR3 DNA reads as TGCGCCAGCAGCCAAGACCTAGCGGGAGGAGTCTACAATGAGCAGTTCTTC.

Details on this clonotype: Since a much larger clone is just one base distant, this may be a read error. This chain links TRBV9 with TRBJ2-3, with D possibly being TRBD1 (5 bases). The germline V gene has CDR1 SGDLS and CDR2 YYNGEE. This CDR3 has 12 amino acids. Written as DNA, the CDR3 is TGTGCCGGCAGCAAAGGGGCGGATACGCAGTATTTT. Protein: CAGSKGADTQYF.

The chain carries TRBV28 and TRBJ1-2; possible D gene TRBD1, 5 bases. The CDR3 extends over 16 amino acids. Germline loops: CDR1 MDHEN, CDR2 SYDVKM. Trimming pared 1 base from V and 4 bases from J, leaving 16 bases between. This chain's CDR3 is CASSLFRRGASYGYTF. The CDR3 DNA reads as TGTGCCAGCAGTTTATTTCGGAGGGGCGCTTCCTATGGCTACACCTTC.